This T cell receptor (beta chain) is from a study of OX40 agonist ivuxolimab in advanced cancers. The wider study: In this cohort, patients received ivuxolimab, an agonistic anti-OX40 (CD134) antibody. Patients received ivuxolimab, an intravenous treatment, every 2 weeks at 0.01 to 10 mg/kg. Checkpoint inhibitors had been given previously to 40% of patients.

The assay was immunoSEQ multiplex PCR, and TCRdb's table has in-frame clones only and misses some. Altogether 50,000 to 70,000 clones are present, 85% to 90% being singletons, with the ten largest covering more than 13%. V shed 4 bases and J shed 3 bases, with 16 bases lying between them. In germline, CDR1 is LNHDA, CDR2 SQIVND (reference sequence). This CDR3 comprises 16 residues. Study-wide findings and caveats: In general, CD8+ T cells held more expanded clones than CD4+ did, on average.

As for this clone: Its antigen is unknown.

The sequence was obtained from an adult with an advanced solid tumor such as melanoma, head and neck, liver or kidney cancer. The material sequenced was CD4+ or CD8+ T cells sorted from blood, taken in a trial of the OX40 agonist ivuxolimab. The V and J genes are TRBV19 and TRBJ2-4; the D gene is possibly TRBD2 (6 bases). The CDR3 sequence is CASSTGASGVKNIQYF. DNA of the CDR3: TGTGCCAGTAGTACGGGAGCCTCGGGGGTCAAAAACATTCAGTACTTC.